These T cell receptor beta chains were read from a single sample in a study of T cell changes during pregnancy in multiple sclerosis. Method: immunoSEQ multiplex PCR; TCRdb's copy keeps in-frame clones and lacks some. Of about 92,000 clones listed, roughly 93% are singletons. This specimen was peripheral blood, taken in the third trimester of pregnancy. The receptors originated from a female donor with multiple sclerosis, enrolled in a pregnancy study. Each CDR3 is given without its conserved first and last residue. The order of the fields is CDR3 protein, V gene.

CDR3aa: SVGGGGNLRETQY
v_gene: TRBV29-1

CDR3aa: ASSQTSKVQF
v_gene: TRBV27

CDR3aa: ASRGGIGAGELF
v_gene: TRBV19

CDR3aa: ASRTSSGNTIY
v_gene: TRBV5-1

CDR3aa: ASSLGDSSYEQY
v_gene: TRBV5-4

CDR3aa: ASSQERPSNQPQH
v_gene: TRBV4-2

CDR3aa: ASSGRGVEAF
v_gene: TRBV7-9

CDR3aa: ASSEDGAGGRHQY
v_gene: TRBV6-1

CDR3aa: ASSRDRQETQY
v_gene: TRBV2

CDR3aa: ASSLGALAGAYEQY
v_gene: TRBV13

CDR3aa: ASSVTLSETQY
v_gene: TRBV5-4

CDR3aa: ASSDFATNTGELF
v_gene: TRBV18

CDR3aa: ASSEYEGQGFEKLF
v_gene: TRBV6-1

CDR3aa: AMSTPGGTEAF
v_gene: TRBV10-3

CDR3aa: ATSRDTDDTDTQY
v_gene: TRBV19

CDR3aa: SVAGQESTEAF
v_gene: TRBV29-1

CDR3aa: ASSRASGSTYEQY
v_gene: TRBV28

CDR3aa: ASSARDRVPDTQY
v_gene: TRBV14

CDR3aa: ASSPRAGGYNEQF
v_gene: TRBV19

CDR3aa: ASSLARGLAGLRGVQY
v_gene: TRBV5-6

CDR3aa: ASSLEVAGYEQY
v_gene: TRBV7-2

CDR3aa: ASSADRENYGYT
v_gene: TRBV18

CDR3aa: ASSLARQGPRTLGNEQF
v_gene: TRBV5-1

CDR3aa: SVEDLGLKIQSSTDTQY
v_gene: TRBV29-1

CDR3aa: ASSVGDSDTEAF
v_gene: TRBV7-6

CDR3aa: ASSQTSGRYYNEQF
v_gene: TRBV27

CDR3aa: ASSLGTGGYEQY
v_gene: TRBV19

CDR3aa: ASSSGSSYNEQF
v_gene: TRBV7-9

CDR3aa: SVDNSYEQY
v_gene: TRBV29-1

CDR3aa: ASSPSDRGLENGYT
v_gene: TRBV18

CDR3aa: ASSFPPGGRGDEQY
v_gene: TRBV5-6

CDR3aa: ASSQFLAGGYEQY
v_gene: TRBV4-3

CDR3aa: ASRRQGTANYGYT
v_gene: TRBV6-6

CDR3aa: ASSQVQGAASEQY
v_gene: TRBV18

CDR3aa: ASSLAARLAGVYNEQF
v_gene: TRBV7-6

CDR3aa: ASSAGQGVNIQY
v_gene: TRBV9

CDR3aa: ASSMGHPTEQY
v_gene: TRBV19

CDR3aa: ASSLDWTGVKGWYGYT
v_gene: TRBV5-1

CDR3aa: ASSPRPGLRYEQY
v_gene: TRBV5-6

CDR3aa: ASSRDSYGEQY
v_gene: TRBV11-2

CDR3aa: ASSLAVEYEQY
v_gene: TRBV11-1

CDR3aa: ASSPQWAGALGGYT
v_gene: TRBV28

CDR3aa: ASSRWSTSDQETQY
v_gene: TRBV19

CDR3aa: ASTGIITRASSGANVLT
v_gene: TRBV2

CDR3aa: ASSLDRVRTEAF
v_gene: TRBV4-2

CDR3aa: ASSAGGTYNEQF
v_gene: TRBV7-2

CDR3aa: ASSLNTGGPYNEQF
v_gene: TRBV7-8

CDR3aa: ASSPGTVVNNEQF
v_gene: TRBV11-2

CDR3aa: ASTRQVYEQY
v_gene: TRBV6-1

CDR3aa: ASSTGQGTDTQY
v_gene: TRBV6-1

CDR3aa: ASSPSGAWSGELF
v_gene: TRBV7-2

CDR3aa: ASSPRTGGGEKLF
v_gene: TRBV9

CDR3aa: ASRQWTGGIGANVLT
v_gene: TRBV28

CDR3aa: ASSHWSNSNQPQH
v_gene: TRBV7-9

CDR3aa: ASSSGTEPNYGYT
v_gene: TRBV18